This T cell receptor (beta chain) was documented in a study of molecular identifiers for immune sequencing clone quantification. TCRdb re-called the PCR reads through MiXCR, storing one row per CDR3 protein. The table has hundreds of thousands of distinct CDR3 sequences, roughly 25% seen once. Worth noting for this clonotype: No antigen is known for it.

The study, taken as a whole, reports: A shared barcode on identical TCR molecules could lead to underestimated sizes for highly expanded clones.

Germline lookup yields CDR1 SGHVS and CDR2 FQNEAQ. CDR3 length: 14 amino acids. V was trimmed by 1 base and J by 10 bases, leaving 14 bases between them. The sequenced material came from naive CD8+ T cells from blood, with Jurkat cell RNA spiked in. Documented subset: FACS-sorted CD8+CD4-CCR7+CD45RA+ naive T cells. The chain employs TRBV7-8 and TRBJ2-1; perhaps TRBD2 as D (5 bases). The sequence derives from a human donor in good health. Some libraries in this study had Jurkat cell RNA spiked in. The DNA of the CDR3 is TGTGCCAGCAGCTTAGGAGGAATCGGGGAAGAGCAGTTCTTC. Translating gives CASSLGGIGEEQFF.